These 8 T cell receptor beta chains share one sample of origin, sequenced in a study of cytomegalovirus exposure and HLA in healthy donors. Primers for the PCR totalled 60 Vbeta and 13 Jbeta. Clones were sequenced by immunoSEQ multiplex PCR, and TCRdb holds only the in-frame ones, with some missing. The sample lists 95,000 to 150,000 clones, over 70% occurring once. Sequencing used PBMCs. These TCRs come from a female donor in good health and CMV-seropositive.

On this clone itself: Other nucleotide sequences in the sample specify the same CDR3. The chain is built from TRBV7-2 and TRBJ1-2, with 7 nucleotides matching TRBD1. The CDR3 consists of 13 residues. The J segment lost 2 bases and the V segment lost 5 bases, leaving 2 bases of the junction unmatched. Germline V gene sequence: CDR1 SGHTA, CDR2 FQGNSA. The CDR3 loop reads CASSPDRNYGYTF. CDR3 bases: TGTGCCAGCAGCCCGGACAGGAACTATGGCTACACCTTC.

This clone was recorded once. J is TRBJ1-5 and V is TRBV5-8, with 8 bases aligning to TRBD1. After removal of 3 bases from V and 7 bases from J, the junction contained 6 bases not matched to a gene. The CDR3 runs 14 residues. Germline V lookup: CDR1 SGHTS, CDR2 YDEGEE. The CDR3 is CASSSGQGRQPQHF. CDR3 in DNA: TGTGCCAGCAGCTCCGGACAGGGTCGCCAGCCCCAGCATTTT.

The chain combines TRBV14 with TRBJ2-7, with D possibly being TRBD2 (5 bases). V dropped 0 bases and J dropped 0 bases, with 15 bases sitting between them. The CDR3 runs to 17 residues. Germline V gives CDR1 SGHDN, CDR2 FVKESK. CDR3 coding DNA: TGTGCCAGCAGCCAAGACCCCCGGGAACTGTCCTCCTACGAGCAGTACTTC. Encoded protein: CASSQDPRELSSYEQYF. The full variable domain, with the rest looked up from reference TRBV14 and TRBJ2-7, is EAGVTQFPSHSVIEKGQTVTLRCDPISGHDNLYWYRRVMGKEIKFLLHFVKESKQDESGMPNNRFLAERTGGTYSTLKVQPAELEDSGVYFCASSQDPRELSSYEQYFGPGTRLTVT.

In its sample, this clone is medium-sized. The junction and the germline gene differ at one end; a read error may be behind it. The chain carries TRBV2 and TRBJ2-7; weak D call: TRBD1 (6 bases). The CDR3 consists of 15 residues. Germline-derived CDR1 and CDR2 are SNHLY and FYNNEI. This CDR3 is CASSDSTLLPGQLIF. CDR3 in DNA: TGTGCCAGCAGTGACAGTACTCTATTACCGGGACAACTTATATTC. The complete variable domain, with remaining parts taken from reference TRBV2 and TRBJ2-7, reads EPEVTQTPSHQVTQMGQEVILRCVPISNHLYFYWYRQILGQKVEFLVSFYNNEISEKSEIFDDQFSVERPDGSNFTLKIRSTKLEDSAMYFCASSDSTLLPGQLIFGPGTRLTVT.

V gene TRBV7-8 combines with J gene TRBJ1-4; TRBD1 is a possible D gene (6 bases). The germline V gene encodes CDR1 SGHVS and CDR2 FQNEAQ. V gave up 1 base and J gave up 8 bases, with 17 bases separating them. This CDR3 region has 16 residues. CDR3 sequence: CASSLGHRDVGEKLFF. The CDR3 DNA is TGTGCCAGCAGCTTAGGCCACAGGGATGTAGGAGAAAAACTGTTTTTT. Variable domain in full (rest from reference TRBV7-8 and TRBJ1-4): GAGVSQSPRYKVAKRGQDVALRCDPISGHVSLFWYQQALGQGPEFLTYFQNEAQLDKSGLPSDRFFAERPEGSVSTLKIQRTQQEDSAVYLCASSLGHRDVGEKLFFGSGTQLSVL.

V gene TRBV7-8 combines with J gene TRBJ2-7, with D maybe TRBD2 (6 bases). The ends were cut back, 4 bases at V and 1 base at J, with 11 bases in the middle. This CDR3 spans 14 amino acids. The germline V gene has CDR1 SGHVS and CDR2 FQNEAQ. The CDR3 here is CASSSHRGSYEQYF. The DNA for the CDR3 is TGTGCCAGCAGCTCCCATCGGGGGTCCTACGAGCAGTACTTC.

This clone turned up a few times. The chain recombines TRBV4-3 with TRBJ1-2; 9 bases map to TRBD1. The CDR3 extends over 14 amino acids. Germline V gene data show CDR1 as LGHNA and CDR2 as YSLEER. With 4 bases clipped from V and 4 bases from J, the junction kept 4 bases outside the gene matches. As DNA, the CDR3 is TGCGCCAGCAGCCCGGGACAGGGACTCTATGGCTACACCTTC. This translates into CASSPGQGLYGYTF.

The CDR3: CASKTNGGTEAFF. For the CDR3, the DNA is TGTGCCAGCAAAACTAACGGGGGGACTGAAGCTTTCTTT. The chain combines TRBV28 with TRBJ1-1; a possible D gene is TRBD1 (5 bases). The CDR3 consists of 13 residues. Germline V gives CDR1 MDHEN, CDR2 SYDVKM. V was clipped by 7 bases and J by 5 bases, with 14 bases between them.